This T cell receptor (beta chain) was obtained from a study of T cell responses to AZD1222 COVID-19 vaccine (dated by TCRdb to the early 2020s). As for the study more broadly: Because spike-specific TCR depth and breadth did not differ between the two schedules, AZD1222 recipients who got a second dose at roughly 4 weeks were pooled with those who got a second dose at roughly 12 weeks. A total of approximately 250 trial participants underwent TCR sequencing, of whom 207 had received two doses of AZD1222 and 26 had received two doses of the MenACWY control vaccine. Trial participants were enrolled by age into 18-55, 56-69 and 70-plus year subgroups, with about 150, 28 and 57 TCR-sequenced participants respectively.

The time point label here, explained by the study, means: baseline before first vaccination. Vaccinee samples were obtained from the UK trials COV001 and COV002, which included a single-blind randomized controlled phase 2/3 trial of AZD1222 (ChAdOx1 nCoV-19) in healthy adults. For TCRbeta chain sequencing, PBMC samples were collected from trial participants at day 0 and at day 28 after the second dose. V is shortened by 1 base, J by 3 bases, and the region joining them spans 13 bases. The germline V gene (reference sequence) provides CDR1 LNHDA and CDR2 SQIVND. From the cysteine through the phenylalanine, the CDR3 covers 16 amino acids. Solely the CDR3 DNA is kept, with 48 bases framed from the first base. Here is what the overall study found, with its caveats: Nearly half of unique spike-specific TCRs reportedly recognized epitopes outside regions mutated in the B.1.351 and B.1.1.7 variants. Only a handful of AZD1222 recipients were SARS-CoV-2 seropositive at baseline, limiting conclusions about previously exposed vaccinees. Participants were mostly white British and included more females than males, and it was suggested by the authors that clonal diversity may have been underestimated. The vaccine-associated CD4 TCRs covered the entire spike protein, and the dominant responses fell in regions 160-218 and 743-854. After two AZD1222 doses, spike-specific TCR breadth and depth were significantly higher than at day 0 and than in MenACWY recipients. Because no day 14 peak-response samples were available, repertoires were characterized only after the peak T cell response. In the small 56-69-year group, the increase in depth fell short of significance, most likely because of low power.

The CDR3 regions of human TCRbeta chains were analyzed by immunosequencing. Per the original workflow: Repertoire TCRs were matched against a reference library of SARS-CoV-2-specific TCRs generated with the MIRA antigen-specificity platform. Breadth was defined as the fraction of unique TCRs that were SARS-CoV-2-associated. Depth was defined as the fraction of total T cells that were SARS-CoV-2-associated. Each spike-specific TCR was assigned to its reactive spike region and to a CD4 or CD8 class using the MIRA data. Log10-transformed breadth and depth values were compared by one-way ANOVA with Sidak's multiple comparisons tests. TCRdb obtained this table from immuneACCESS and retained in-frame rearrangements with V and J assigned. These tables miss some clones; where compared with another copy, unresolved V genes account for less than half of the shortfall, and the remainder is unexplained. The V and J calls and clone size are taken from that table; D and trimming were inferred from the DNA. The sample table lists 100,000 to 150,000 clones, approximately 90% of them with a count of one. The ten largest clones capture around 7.2% of the sample.

Notes on this clone: Its antigen is not yet known. No base quality information exists; no much larger clone differs at one position.

This sequence uses TRBV19 and TRBJ1-5, with a tentative D gene TRBD1 over 6 matching bases. The clonotype originates from an adult in good health. The input for sequencing was peripheral blood, taken on day 0 of AZD1222 vaccination. The CDR3 amino acid sequence is: CASSIVFGQFNQPQHF. The nucleotide sequence reads TGTGCCAGTAGTATAGTATTCGGACAGTTCAATCAGCCCCAGCATTTT.